This is a list of T cell receptor beta chains from one sample in a study of T cell repertoires in cytomegalovirus infection. Using its own MiXCR run on the reads, TCRdb lists one record per CDR3 protein. The top ten hold less than 60% of the sample, which has roughly 230,000 distinct CDR3 sequences, 15% to 20% seen once. Sequencing was done on a sample of CD8+ T cells from PBMCs. The source is a human donor in good health (CMV status not recorded). Some clones in this sample may be carry-over from other donors' samples. Each CDR3 is given with its conserved first and last residue. A D gene is named only where the DNA matches it firmly. Clone size is given for some rows only: seen once, a few or many times, or a class if the clone is expanded.

J gene	clone size	V gene	D gene	CDR3 protein	CDR3 DNA
TRBJ2-1	few	TRBV3-1	.	CASRPSGIHEQFF	TGTGCCAGCAGGCCGTCCGGGATCCATGAGCAGTTCTTC
TRBJ1-2	many	TRBV7-2	.	CASSLRVGSNYGYTF	TGTGCCAGCAGCTTAAGAGTGGGGAGTAACTATGGCTACACCTTC
TRBJ2-2	.	TRBV24-1	.	CATSDFRGLGTGELFF	TGTGCCACCAGTGATTTCAGGGGTTTGGGCACCGGGGAGCTGTTTTTT
TRBJ1-5	.	TRBV5-6	.	CASSLTFQGNQPQHF	TGTGCCAGCAGCTTGACCTTCCAGGGCAATCAGCCCCAGCATTTT
TRBJ2-1	few	TRBV29-1	.	CSVEASERNSYNEQFF	TGCAGCGTTGAAGCTAGCGAGAGAAACTCCTACAATGAGCAGTTCTTC
TRBJ1-2	few	TRBV19	.	CASSIDRNYGYTF	TGTGCCAGTAGTATTGACAGGAACTATGGCTACACCTTC
TRBJ1-1	.	TRBV20-1	TRBD1	CSVPGQGTTEAFF	TGCAGTGTGCCGGGACAGGGGACAACTGAAGCTTTCTTT
TRBJ2-7	many	TRBV6-1	TRBD1	CASSEPGTGGAYEQYF	TGTGCCAGCAGTGAACCAGGGACAGGGGGGGCCTACGAGCAGTACTTC
TRBJ1-5	.	TRBV6-6	TRBD1	CASSPDRGPIRGNQPQHF	TGTGCCAGCAGCCCGGACAGGGGGCCGATCAGAGGCAATCAGCCCCAGCATTTT
TRBJ2-1	few	TRBV11-2	.	CASSFPHPTDQYNEQFF	TGTGCCAGCAGCTTTCCCCACCCGACGGACCAATACAATGAGCAGTTCTTC
TRBJ1-1	.	TRBV5-6	.	CASSTGSPIRGAFF	TGTGCCAGCAGCACCGGCTCACCTATCCGGGGGGCTTTCTTT
TRBJ2-2	many	TRBV25-1	.	CASSETGFTNTGELFF	TGTGCCAGCAGTGAAACAGGGTTTACGAACACCGGGGAGCTGTTTTTT